Shown below are 4 T cell receptor beta chains from a single sample sequenced in a study of T cell responses to AZD1222 COVID-19 vaccine. Profiling relied on immunoSEQ multiplex PCR, and the TCRdb table lists in-frame clones only, not all of them. The sample yields around 70,000 clones, approximately 90% seen once. Specimen: peripheral blood, collected 28 days after the second AZD1222 dose. These receptors were obtained from an adult who received the AZD1222 COVID-19 vaccine.

The CDR3: CAWSVFARYEQYF. Here the CDR3 DNA reads TGTGCCTGGAGTGTATTTGCTAGATACGAGCAGTACTTC. The rearrangement joins TRBV30 to TRBJ2-7, with unresolved D. The CDR3 consists of 13 residues. With 0 bases removed from V and 4 bases from J, the gap between germline ends came to 10 bases. CDR1 is GTSNPN and CDR2 is SVGIG in the germline V gene (reference sequence). The full variable domain, rest sourced from reference TRBV30 and TRBJ2-7, is SQTIHQWPATLVQPVGSPLSLECTVEGTSNPNLYWYRQAAGRGLQLLFYSVGIGQISSEVPQNLSASRPQDRQFILSSKKLLLSDSGFYLCAWSVFARYEQYFGPGTRLTVT.

The J gene is TRBJ2-1, the V gene TRBV9; 11 nucleotides agree with TRBD2. This CDR3 has 16 residues. The V segment lost 3 bases and the J segment 6 bases; nucleotides outside the gene matches: 8. Germline V CDR1 and CDR2: SGDLS, YYNGEE. The DNA of the CDR3 is TGTGCCAGCAGCGACAAACTAGCGGGAGCAACCAATGAGCAGTTCTTC. Its protein is CASSDKLAGATNEQFF.

The chain employs TRBV7-8 and TRBJ2-2; 8 bases agree with TRBD2. This CDR3 has 16 amino acids. CDR1 is SGHVS, CDR2 FQNEAQ, per germline. The trim removed 5 bases at V and 1 base at J, leaving 6 bases unmatched. The CDR3 region is CASSRPTSGNTGELFF. CDR3 DNA: TGTGCCAGCAGCCGCCCTACTAGCGGGAACACCGGGGAGCTGTTTTTT.

The V call is TRBV11-1, the J call TRBJ2-7, with D unclear. Germline V gene sequence: CDR1 SGHAT, CDR2 FQDESV (reference sequence). The CDR3 sequence is 14 residues long. Trimming left V 5 bases short and J 0 bases short, with 11 bases between. CDR3 sequence: CASSPYLSSYEQYF. Written as DNA, the CDR3 is TGTGCCAGCAGCCCGTACTTGAGCTCCTACGAGCAGTACTTC.